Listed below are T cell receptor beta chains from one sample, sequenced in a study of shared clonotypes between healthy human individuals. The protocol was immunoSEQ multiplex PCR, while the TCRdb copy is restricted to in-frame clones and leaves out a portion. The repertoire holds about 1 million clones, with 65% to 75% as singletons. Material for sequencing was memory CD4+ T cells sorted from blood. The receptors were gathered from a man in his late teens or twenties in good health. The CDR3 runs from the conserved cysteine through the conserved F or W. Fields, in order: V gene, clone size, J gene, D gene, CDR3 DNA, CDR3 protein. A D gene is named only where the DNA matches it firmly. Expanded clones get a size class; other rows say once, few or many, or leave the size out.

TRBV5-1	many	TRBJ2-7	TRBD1	TGCGCCAGCAGCTCGGGACAGGTCGGCTACGAGCAGTACTTC	CASSSGQVGYEQYF
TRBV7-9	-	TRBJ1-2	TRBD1	TGTGCCAGCACCTCACCCGACAGGGCTAACTATGGCTACACCTTC	CASTSPDRANYGYTF
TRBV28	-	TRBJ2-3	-	TGTGCCAGCAGTTTACGGGATACGCAGTATTTT	CASSLRDTQYF
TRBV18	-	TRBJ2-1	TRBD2	TGTGCCAGCTCATCCGGACTAGCGGAGCAGTTCTTC	CASSSGLAEQFF
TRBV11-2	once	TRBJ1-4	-	TGTGCCAGCAGTGGGGGGCTTAATGAAAAACTGTTTTTT	CASSGGLNEKLFF
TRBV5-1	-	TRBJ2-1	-	TGCGCCAGCAGCTTGGAACTAGCTGCCTACAATGAGCAGTTCTTC	CASSLELAAYNEQFF
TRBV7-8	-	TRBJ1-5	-	TGTGCCAGCAGCTTAAAGGAAAGGTCCTTCGTTAATCAGCCCCAGCATTTT	CASSLKERSFVNQPQHF
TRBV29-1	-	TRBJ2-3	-	TGCAGCGTTGAATGGGGGATAGGCGATACGCAGTATTTT	CSVEWGIGDTQYF
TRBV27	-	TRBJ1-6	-	TGTGCCAGCTCCCCGGACACTCTTATTAATTCACCCCTCCACTTT	CASSPDTLINSPLHF
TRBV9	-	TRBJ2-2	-	TGTGCCAGCAGCCCCCCGCGTACCGGGGAGCTGTTTTTT	CASSPPRTGELFF
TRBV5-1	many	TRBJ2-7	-	TGCGCCAGCAGCTGGGACGGTTCGAACGAGCAGTACTTC	CASSWDGSNEQYF
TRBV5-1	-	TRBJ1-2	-	TGCGCCAGCAGCTTGGGAGAAGGGGGTTACTATGGCTACACCTTC	CASSLGEGGYYGYTF
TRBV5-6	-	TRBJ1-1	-	TGTGCCAGCAGCTCCATAGGGGGGGCCAGAGCCTCAGAAGCTTTCTTT	CASSSIGGARASEAFF
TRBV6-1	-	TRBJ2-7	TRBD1	TGTGCCAGCAGTGTCGGGACAGTCTCCTACGAGCAGTACTTC	CASSVGTVSYEQYF
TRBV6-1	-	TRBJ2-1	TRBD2	TGTGCCAGCAGAGGGGGACTAGCGGGAGAGAATGAGCAGTTCTTC	CASRGGLAGENEQFF
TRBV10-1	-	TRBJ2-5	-	TGCGCCAGCAGTGGGACAGAGAAGGCCCAGTACTTC	CASSGTEKAQYF
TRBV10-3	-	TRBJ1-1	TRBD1	TGTGCCATCAAAGACTGGGGACAGGCCCCCGCCTTGAACACTGAAGCTTTCTTT	CAIKDWGQAPALNTEAFF
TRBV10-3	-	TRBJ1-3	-	TGTGCCATCAGGGAGCCTGGAAACACCATATATTTT	CAIREPGNTIYF
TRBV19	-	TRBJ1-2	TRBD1	TGTGCCAGTAGTATCGGGGACAGGGGGCGAGCTAACTATGGCTACACCTTC	CASSIGDRGRANYGYTF
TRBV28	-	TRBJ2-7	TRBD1	TGTGCCAGCAGTTCAGCGGACAGGAGCCTCTACGAGCAGTACTTC	CASSSADRSLYEQYF
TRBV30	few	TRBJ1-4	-	TGTGCCTGGATGCAGACTAATGAAAAACTGTTTTTT	CAWMQTNEKLFF
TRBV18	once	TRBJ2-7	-	TGTGCCAGCTCACCAGACGAGGGAATCTCCTACGAGCAGTACTTC	CASSPDEGISYEQYF